A single sample gave rise to the 10 T cell receptor beta chains below, sequenced in a study of OX40 agonist ivuxolimab in advanced cancers. Generated by immunoSEQ multiplex PCR, the TCRdb table keeps only in-frame clones and is missing some. This sample has about 110,000 clones, with around 93% found just once. The sample in question was CD4+ or CD8+ T cells sorted from blood, obtained in a trial of the OX40 agonist ivuxolimab. The receptors here all came from an adult with an advanced solid tumor such as melanoma, head and neck, liver or kidney cancer.

This chain joins TRBV13 and TRBJ2-5, with TRBD1 matching 10 bases. Unmatched junction bases numbered 8, after V lost 5 bases and J lost 5 bases. Per the germline V gene, CDR1 is PRHDT and CDR2 is FYEKMQ (reference sequence). The CDR3 loop spans 15 amino acids. The CDR3 sequence is CASSRMGQGTETQYF. CDR3 coding DNA: TGTGCCAGCAGCCGAATGGGACAGGGGACGGAGACCCAGTACTTC. Full variable domain (outside the CDR3, taken from reference TRBV13 and TRBJ2-5): AAGVIQSPRHLIKEKRETATLKCYPIPRHDTVYWYQQGPGQDPQFLISFYEKMQSDKGSIPDRFSAQQFSDYHSELNMSSLELGDSALYFCASSRMGQGTETQYFGPGTRLLVL.

V gene TRBV11-2 combines with J gene TRBJ2-7, with D perhaps TRBD2 (5 bases). The CDR3 sequence is 16 residues long. Germline values: CDR1 SGHAT, CDR2 FQNNGV. The V end lost 0 bases, the J end lost 0 bases, and 12 bases lay between the germline ends. The chain's CDR3 is CASSLDPSGSSYEQYF. In DNA, the CDR3 is TGTGCCAGCAGCTTAGACCCGAGCGGCTCCTCCTACGAGCAGTACTTC. The full variable domain, completed using reference TRBV11-2 and TRBJ2-7, is EAGVAQSPRYKIIEKRQSVAFWCNPISGHATLYWYQQILGQGPKLLIQFQNNGVVDDSQLPKDRFSAERLKGVDSTLKIQPAKLEDSAVYLCASSLDPSGSSYEQYFGPGTRLTVT.

The chain links TRBV10-3 to TRBJ2-1; 12 bases map to TRBD2. The V gene's germline CDR1 is ENHRY and CDR2 SYGVKD. The CDR3 loop spans 16 amino acids. Trimming removed 6 bases from V and 5 bases from J; junction bases left unmatched: 8. For the CDR3, the DNA is TGTGCCATCAGCCGAACCGGACTAGCGGGGAACAATGAGCAGTTCTTC. Its protein product is CAISRTGLAGNNEQFF.

The rearrangement links TRBV5-6 to TRBJ2-5; D is perhaps TRBD1 (6 bases). Germline V gene lookup returns CDR1 SGHDT and CDR2 YYEEEE. The CDR3 contains 15 residues. Deletions cut 2 bases from V and 3 bases from J, with 14 bases between. In DNA, the CDR3 is TGTGCCAGCAGCTTTGACGGCAGGGGTAAAGAGACCCAGTACTTC. Translated: CASSFDGRGKETQYF.

The chain has TRBV11-2 and TRBJ2-2; D is unclear. The V end was cut by 4 bases, the J end by 6 bases, with 9 bases between. The CDR3 length is 13 residues. The germline CDR1 and CDR2 sequences are SGHAT and FQNNGV. DNA for the CDR3: TGTGCCAGCAGCTCTCAGTTCCCCGGGGAGCTGTTTTTT. Its protein is CASSSQFPGELFF.

The V call is TRBV11-1, the J call TRBJ2-1; D possibly corresponds to TRBD2 (6 bases). V gave up 5 bases and J gave up 4 bases, with 12 bases separating them. Germline V gene data show CDR1 as SGHAT and CDR2 as FQDESV (reference sequence). The CDR3 runs to 14 residues. DNA of the CDR3: TGTGCCAGCAGCCTGGGGACTCTTTACAATGAGCAGTTCTTC. Its protein product is CASSLGTLYNEQFF.

The chain carries TRBV5-1 and TRBJ1-1; D ambiguous. Germline V CDR1 and CDR2: SGHRS, YFSETQ. The V and J ends lost 0 bases and 3 bases respectively, with 9 bases between them. The CDR3 runs to 14 residues. CDR3 residues: CASSLEGSDTEAFF. The CDR3 DNA reads as TGCGCCAGCAGCTTGGAGGGAAGCGACACTGAAGCTTTCTTT.

The chain is built from TRBV5-5 and TRBJ2-7, with D perhaps TRBD1 or TRBD2 (5 bases each). CDR1 and CDR2 from the germline V gene are SGHKS and YYEKEE (reference sequence). This CDR3 has 17 residues. Between the trimmed V and J ends, which lost 1 base and 0 bases, there was a span of 17 bases. CDR3 sequence (DNA): TGTGCCAGCAGCTTGAATTCGTGGGGGAGCAGCTCCTACGAGCAGTACTTC. Amino acids: CASSLNSWGSSSYEQYF.

Only one count was recorded for this clone. The J gene is TRBJ1-1, the V gene TRBV18, with 7 positions matching TRBD1. The CDR3 is 16 amino acids. V was clipped by 1 base and J by 2 bases; unmatched bases: 7. Germline assignment: CDR1 KGHSH and CDR2 LQKENI. DNA for the CDR3: TGTGCCAGCTCACCACTGCCTGGGACAGAAAACACTGAAGCTTTCTTT. This encodes CASSPLPGTENTEAFF.

The rearrangement joins TRBV2 to TRBJ2-5; D not resolved. This CDR3 spans 13 amino acids. Germline V lookup: CDR1 SNHLY, CDR2 FYNNEI. V gave up 4 bases and J gave up 5 bases, with 11 bases separating them. The CDR3 DNA reads TGTGCCAGCAGTGCCTCGACCCCGGAGACCCAGTACTTC. It codes for CASSASTPETQYF.